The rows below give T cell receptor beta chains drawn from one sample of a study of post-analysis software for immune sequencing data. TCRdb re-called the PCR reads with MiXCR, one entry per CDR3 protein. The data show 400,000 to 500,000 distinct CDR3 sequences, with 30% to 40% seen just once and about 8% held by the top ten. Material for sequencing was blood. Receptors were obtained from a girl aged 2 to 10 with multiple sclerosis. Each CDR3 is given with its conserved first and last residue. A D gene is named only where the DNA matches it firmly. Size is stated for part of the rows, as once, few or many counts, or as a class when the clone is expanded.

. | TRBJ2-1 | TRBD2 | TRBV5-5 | TGTGCCAGCAGCTACCTAGGGCTAAGCGGGAAGCAGTTCTTC | CASSYLGLSGKQFF
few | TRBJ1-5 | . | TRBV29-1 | TGCAGCGCACAGAATAGCAATCAGCCCCAGCATTTT | CSAQNSNQPQHF
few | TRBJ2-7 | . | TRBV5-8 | TGTGCCAGCAGCTGGGGATCTGGACAGCCCTACGAGCAGTACTTC | CASSWGSGQPYEQYF
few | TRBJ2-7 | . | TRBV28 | TGTGCCAGCAGACAAGGGGAATACGAGCAGTACTTC | CASRQGEYEQYF
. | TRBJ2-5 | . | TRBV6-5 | TGTGCCAGCAGTTACTCGGACGGGAAGACCCAGTACTTC | CASSYSDGKTQYF
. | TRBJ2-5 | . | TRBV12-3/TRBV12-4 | TGTGCCAGCAGTTTAGTTCGGGGCTCGGGGGAGACCCAGTACTTC | CASSLVRGSGETQYF
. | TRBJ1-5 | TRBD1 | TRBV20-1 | TGCAGTGCTAGCGGACAGGCACTTAATCAGCCCCAGCATTTT | CSASGQALNQPQHF
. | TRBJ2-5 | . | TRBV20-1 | TGCAGTGCTAGAGCGCAAGAGACCCAGTACTTC | CSARAQETQYF
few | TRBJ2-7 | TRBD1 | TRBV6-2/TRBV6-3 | TGTGCCAGCAGTTACGGGACAGGGGGCGCCCTCAGGGCCGAGCAGTACTTC | CASSYGTGGALRAEQYF
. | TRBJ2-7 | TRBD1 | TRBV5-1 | TGCGCCAGCAGCCCCTGGACAGGAAACTCCTACGAGCAGTACTTC | CASSPWTGNSYEQYF
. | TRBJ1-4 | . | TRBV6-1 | TGTGCCAGCAGAAAAACAGGGAACGAAAAACTGTTTTTT | CASRKTGNEKLFF
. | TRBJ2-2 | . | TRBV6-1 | TGTGCCAGCAGTGAGTCAGCAACCGGGGAGCTGTTTTTT | CASSESATGELFF
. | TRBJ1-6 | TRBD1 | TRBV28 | TGTGCCAGCAGTTTCGGTAGGACAGGAAGGAGAGGTTCACCCCTCCACTTT | CASSFGRTGRRGSPLHF
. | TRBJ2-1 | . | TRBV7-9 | TGTGCCAGCAGCTTCCGGACGGATTCCTACAATGAGCAGTTCTTC | CASSFRTDSYNEQFF
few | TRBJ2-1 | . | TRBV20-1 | TGCAGTGCTAGATGGGTAAATGAGCAGTTCTTC | CSARWVNEQFF
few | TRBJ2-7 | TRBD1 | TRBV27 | TGTGCCAGCAGTTTCCGGACAGGGTACGAGCAGTACTTC | CASSFRTGYEQYF
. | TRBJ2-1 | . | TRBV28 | TGTACCAGCAGTTCCCCCCCAGACAATGAGCAGTTCTTC | CTSSSPPDNEQFF
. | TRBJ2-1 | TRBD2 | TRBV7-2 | TGTGCCAGCATCCTCCAGGGACTAGCGTACAATGAGCAGTTCTTC | CASILQGLAYNEQFF
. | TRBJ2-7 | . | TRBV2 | TGTGCCAGCAGTGCCTCGCTCACTTGGACGGCATACGAGCAGTACTTC | CASSASLTWTAYEQYF
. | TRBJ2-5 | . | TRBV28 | TGTGCCAGCTTAAGCGCGCTACAAGAGACCCAGTACTTC | CASLSALQETQYF
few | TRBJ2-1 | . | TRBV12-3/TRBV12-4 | TGTGCCAGCAGTCAAGGGAGTGAGCAGTTCTTC | CASSQGSEQFF
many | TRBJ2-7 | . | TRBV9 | TGTGCCAGCAGCCAAGCGTCCATTACGCAGAGCTCCTACGAGCAGTACTTC | CASSQASITQSSYEQYF
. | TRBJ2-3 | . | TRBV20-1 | TGCAGTGCTACTATTAGGGGCCCCTGGATGATGGATACGCAGTATTTT | CSATIRGPWMMDTQYF
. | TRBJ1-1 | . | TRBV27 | TGTGCCAGCAGTTTATCGATGAGCACTGAAGCTTTCTTT | CASSLSMSTEAFF
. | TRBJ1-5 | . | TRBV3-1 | TGTGCCAGCAGCCAAGATCTTATCTCTCAGCCCCAGCATTTT | CASSQDLISQPQHF
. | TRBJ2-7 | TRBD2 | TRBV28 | TGTGCCAGCAGGATACTAGCGGGAGCCAGCGAGCAGTACTTC | CASRILAGASEQYF
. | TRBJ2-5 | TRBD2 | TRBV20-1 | TGCAGTGCTATAGCGGGGGGTCCAGAGACCCAGTACTTC | CSAIAGGPETQYF
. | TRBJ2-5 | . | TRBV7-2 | TGTGCCAGCAGCTTAGCCGGCAGACAAGAGACCCAGTACTTC | CASSLAGRQETQYF
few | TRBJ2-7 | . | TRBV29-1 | TGCAGCGTTATAGGGGCAGTACGCTCCTACGAGCAGTACTTC | CSVIGAVRSYEQYF
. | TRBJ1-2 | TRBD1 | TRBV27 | TGTGCCAGCAGTTTATCTCCCGGACAGGGAGGGTGGTATGGCTACACCTTC | CASSLSPGQGGWYGYTF
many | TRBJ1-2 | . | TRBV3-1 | TGTGCCAGCAGCCAAGATATACAGACCTATGGCTACACCTTC | CASSQDIQTYGYTF
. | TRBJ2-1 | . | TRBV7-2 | TGTGCCAGCAGCTTAGATTTGTGGGGGGAGTTCTTC | CASSLDLWGEFF
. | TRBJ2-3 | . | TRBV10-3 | TGTGCCATCAGTGAGTCAAGGGAAAGAGATACGCAGTATTTT | CAISESRERDTQYF
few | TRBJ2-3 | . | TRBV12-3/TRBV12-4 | TGTGCCAGCAGTTTCGGGTTGGGGGGCCAGAGCACAGATACGCAGTATTTT | CASSFGLGGQSTDTQYF
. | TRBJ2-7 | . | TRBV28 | TGTGCCATCAGAAGAGGGGGTATCTCCTACGAGCAGTACTTC | CAIRRGGISYEQYF
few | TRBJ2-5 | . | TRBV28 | TGTGCCAGCAGTTACCAGGTTTCATGGCGGAAAGAGACCCAGTACTTC | CASSYQVSWRKETQYF
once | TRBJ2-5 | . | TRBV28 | TGTGCCAGCAGTTTATCTGGGCAGAGGACCCAGTACTTC | CASSLSGQRTQYF
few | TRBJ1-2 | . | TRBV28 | TGTGCCAGCAGAATCTATGGAGACTATGGCTACACCTTC | CASRIYGDYGYTF
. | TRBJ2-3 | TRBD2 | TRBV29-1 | TGCAGCGTTGAGAAGTTAAGGACTAGCGGGAGCGCAGATACGCAGTATTTT | CSVEKLRTSGSADTQYF
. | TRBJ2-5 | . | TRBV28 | TGTGCCAGCAGTTACGCGGGGACAGCCCAAGAGGCCCAGTACTTC | CASSYAGTAQEAQYF
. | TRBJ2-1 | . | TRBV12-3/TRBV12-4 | TGTGCCAGCAGTTTAAAGTATGAGCAGTTCTTC | CASSLKYEQFF